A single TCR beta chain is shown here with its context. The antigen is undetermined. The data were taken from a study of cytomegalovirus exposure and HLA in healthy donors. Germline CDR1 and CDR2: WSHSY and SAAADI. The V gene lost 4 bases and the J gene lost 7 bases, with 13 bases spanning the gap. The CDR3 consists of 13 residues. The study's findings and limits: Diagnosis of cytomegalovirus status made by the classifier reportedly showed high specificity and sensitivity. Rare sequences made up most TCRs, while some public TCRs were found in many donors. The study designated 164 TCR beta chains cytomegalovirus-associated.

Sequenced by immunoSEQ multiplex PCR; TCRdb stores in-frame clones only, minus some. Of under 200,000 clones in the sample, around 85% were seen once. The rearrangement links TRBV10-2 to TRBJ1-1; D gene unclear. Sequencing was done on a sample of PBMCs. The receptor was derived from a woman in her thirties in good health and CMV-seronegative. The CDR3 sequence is CASSAGERGEAFF. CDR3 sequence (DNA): TGCGCCAGCAGTGCTGGGGAACGGGGTGAAGCTTTCTTT.